What follows are 26 T cell receptor beta chains derived from one specimen sequenced in a study of cytomegalovirus exposure and HLA in healthy donors. Using immunoSEQ multiplex PCR, the repertoire was profiled, and TCRdb retains in-frame clones only, with some absent. The sample has tens of thousands of clones, 85% to 95% seen once. The sample was PBMCs. These receptors were collected from a man younger than 30 in good health and CMV-seronegative.

The rearrangement links TRBV7-8 to TRBJ1-1; perhaps TRBD1 as D (6 bases). From germline, CDR1 is SGHVS and CDR2 FQNEAQ. CDR3 length: 16 amino acids. V was shortened by 0 bases and J by 3 bases, with 14 bases between the two germline ends. CDR3 amino acids: CASSLALTGLDTEAFF. The CDR3, as DNA: TGTGCCAGCAGCTTAGCGCTAACAGGGTTGGACACTGAAGCTTTCTTT.

This chain connects TRBV19 to TRBJ1-1; TRBD1 matches 8 bases. CDR1 is LNHDA, CDR2 SQIVND, per germline (reference sequence). The CDR3 runs to 16 residues. The J segment lost 0 bases and the V segment lost 0 bases, leaving 3 bases of the junction unmatched. CDR3 in amino acids: CASSIDNRGVNTEAFF. The CDR3 DNA follows: TGTGCCAGTAGTATAGATAACAGGGGGGTGAACACTGAAGCTTTCTTT.

This chain joins TRBV5-1 and TRBJ1-2; tentative D call: TRBD1 (5 bases). Germline-derived CDR1 and CDR2 are SGHRS and YFSETQ. V lost 7 bases to trimming and J lost 5 bases, with 12 bases between them. The CDR3 covers 12 residues. CDR3 sequence: CASGVGAYGYTF. In nucleotides, the CDR3 is TGCGCCAGCGGCGTAGGGGCGTATGGCTACACCTTC.

The genes are TRBV27 and TRBJ2-3; D is uncertain. The V gene lost 4 bases and the J gene lost 5 bases, with 4 bases spanning the gap. Germline-derived CDR1 and CDR2 are MNHEY and SMNVEV (reference sequence). The CDR3 has 11 residues. The CDR3 protein is CASSYRDTQYF. CDR3 sequence (DNA): TGTGCCAGCAGTTATAGAGATACGCAGTATTTT.

The chain recombines TRBV15 with TRBJ1-2; 8 bases map to TRBD1. V trimming: 3 bases; J trimming: 2 bases; junction bases outside the gene matches: 8. CDR1 and CDR2 from the germline V gene are LNHNV and YYDKDF (reference sequence). This CDR3 has 16 residues. The DNA of the CDR3 is TGTGCCACCAGCAGGGCACAGGGGGTAGTGAACTATGGCTACACCTTC. Translating it yields CATSRAQGVVNYGYTF.

V and J are TRBV12-5 and TRBJ1-2, with D possibly TRBD1 on 6 matching bases. V was trimmed by 7 bases and J by 7 bases, leaving 16 bases between them. CDR3 length: 13 residues. CDR1 is LGHNT, CDR2 FRNRAP, per germline. The CDR3 DNA reads TGTGCTAGTGTTGGGGGCGCAGTTTCTGGCTACACCTTC. The encoded protein is CASVGGAVSGYTF.

As regards this clone: A junction boundary mismatches the germline segment, possibly from a read error. The chain links TRBV29-1 to TRBJ1-1; D is perhaps TRBD1 (6 bases). CDR3 size: 11 residues. CDR1 SQVTM and CDR2 ANQGSEA come from the germline V gene. The CDR3 loop reads CSVEQQGSPFF. CDR3 in DNA: TGCAGCGTTGAACAACAGGGTAGTCCCTTTTTT. The variable domain in full, completed from reference TRBV29-1 and TRBJ1-1, reads SAVISQKPSRDICQRGTSLTIQCQVDSQVTMMFWYRQQPGQSLTLIATANQGSEATYESGFVIDKFPISRPNLTFSTLTVSNMSPEDSSIYLCSVEQQGSPFFGQGTRLTVV.

J is TRBJ2-7 and V is TRBV2; D possibly corresponds to TRBD2 (7 bases). From germline, CDR1 is SNHLY and CDR2 FYNNEI. The CDR3 runs to 15 residues. Trimming pared 7 bases from V and 5 bases from J, leaving 21 bases between. Written as DNA, the CDR3 is TGTGCCAGCATTAGGGAAGAGGGGGGGCAAAACGAGCAGTACTTC. Amino acids: CASIREEGGQNEQYF. The variable domain in full, completed from reference TRBV2 and TRBJ2-7, reads EPEVTQTPSHQVTQMGQEVILRCVPISNHLYFYWYRQILGQKVEFLVSFYNNEISEKSEIFDDQFSVERPDGSNFTLKIRSTKLEDSAMYFCASIREEGGQNEQYFGPGTRLTVT.

V is TRBV30 and J is TRBJ1-1; 7 nucleotides align to TRBD1. Trimming took 4 bases from V and 9 from J; bases not matched to a gene: 11. Germline V gives CDR1 GTSNPN, CDR2 SVGIG (reference sequence). This CDR3 is 13 amino acids long. CDR3 nucleotides: TGTGCCTGGATCTCCGGGACAGTGTGGAAAGCTTTCTTT. Translation: CAWISGTVWKAFF.

The V and J genes are TRBV6-5 and TRBJ2-7, with 8 bases identical to TRBD1. V shed 4 bases, J shed 3 bases, and the junction held 8 bases outside the gene matches. From germline, CDR1 is MNHEY and CDR2 SVGAGI. This CDR3 region has 15 residues. This chain's CDR3 is CASSSYRGYGYEQYF. CDR3 sequence (DNA): TGTGCCAGCAGTTCCTACAGGGGGTACGGCTACGAGCAGTACTTC.

V usage is TRBV7-9 and J usage is TRBJ2-2, with TRBD1 identical over 9 bases. Trimming at V came to 4 bases and at J to 6 bases, leaving 3 bases not matched to a gene. This CDR3 region has 14 residues. The V gene's germline CDR1 is SEHNR and CDR2 FQNEAQ (reference sequence). CDR3 amino acids: CASSSRQGAGELFF. For the CDR3, the DNA is TGTGCCAGCAGCTCAAGACAGGGGGCCGGGGAGCTGTTTTTT. Looking up the rest from reference TRBV7-9 and TRBJ2-2 gives the full variable domain: DTGVSQNPRHKITKRGQNVTFRCDPISEHNRLYWYRQTLGQGPEFLTYFQNEAQLEKSRLLSDRFSAERPKGSFSTLEIQRTEQGDSAMYLCASSSRQGAGELFFGEGSRLTVL.

This clone has a single count. The CDR3 DNA is TGTGCCAGCAGTGAACGTGGGGGGGGGAATCACAATGAGCAGTTCTTC. This sequence encodes CASSERGGGNHNEQFF. The chain uses TRBV2 and TRBJ2-1; 7 bases map to TRBD2. Germline loops: CDR1 SNHLY, CDR2 FYNNEI. After removal of 2 bases from V and 5 bases from J, the junction contained 9 bases not matched to a gene. This CDR3 has 16 amino acids. Filled out from reference TRBV2 and TRBJ2-1, the complete variable domain reads EPEVTQTPSHQVTQMGQEVILRCVPISNHLYFYWYRQILGQKVEFLVSFYNNEISEKSEIFDDQFSVERPDGSNFTLKIRSTKLEDSAMYFCASSERGGGNHNEQFFGPGTRLTVL.

The table lists this clone with a count of one. V is TRBV7-6 and J is TRBJ2-7; no clear D gene. V was pared by 1 base and J by 2 bases, with 12 bases between. Per the germline V gene, CDR1 is SGHVS and CDR2 is FNYEAQ. This CDR3 has 15 residues. This CDR3 is CASSLVETSAYEQYF. Written as DNA, the CDR3 is TGTGCCAGCAGCTTAGTCGAGACATCTGCCTACGAGCAGTACTTC.

The DNA of the CDR3 is TGTGCCAGCGGGAACGGGGGGAACACCGGGGAGCTGTTTTTT. Translated: CASGNGGNTGELFF. J is TRBJ2-2 and V is TRBV9; TRBD2 might be the D (6 bases). The CDR3 totals 14 residues. Germline CDR1 is SGDLS and CDR2 is YYNGEE. Deletions cut 7 bases from V and 1 base from J, with 11 bases between.

The V gene is TRBV9, the J gene TRBJ1-1, with TRBD1 matching over 11 bases. The trim removed 4 bases at V and 0 bases at J, leaving 11 bases unmatched. The CDR3 covers 18 residues. CDR1 is SGDLS, CDR2 YYNGEE, per germline. As DNA, the CDR3 is TGTGCCAGCAGCCCATCACCGGGACAGGGGGTAATGAACACTGAAGCTTTCTTT. Its translation is CASSPSPGQGVMNTEAFF.

The V and J genes are TRBV12-5 and TRBJ2-4; D perhaps matches TRBD2 (7 bases). The CDR3 covers 13 residues. V was shortened by 2 bases and J by 8 bases, with 10 bases between the two germline ends. Germline V lookup: CDR1 LGHNT, CDR2 FRNRAP. This CDR3 reads CASGLIGGDIQYF. Here the CDR3 DNA reads TGTGCTAGTGGTTTGATAGGGGGGGACATTCAGTACTTC.

The gene calls are TRBV27 and TRBJ2-7; weak D call: TRBD1 (5 bases). Trimming left V 2 bases short and J 5 bases short, with 16 bases between. The germline V gene has CDR1 MNHEY and CDR2 SMNVEV (reference sequence). The CDR3 spans 15 residues. The CDR3 loop is CASSLRQAGWHEQYF. DNA of the CDR3: TGTGCCAGCAGTTTAAGGCAGGCAGGGTGGCACGAGCAGTACTTC.

This chain uses TRBV5-6 with TRBJ2-7; D is possibly TRBD1 (5 bases). V dropped 2 bases and J dropped 2 bases, with 11 bases sitting between them. The CDR3 contains 14 residues. Germline V lookup: CDR1 SGHDT, CDR2 YYEEEE. For the CDR3, the DNA is TGTGCCAGCAGCTTTGGGCCAGGGACCTACGAGCAGTACTTC. This codes for CASSFGPGTYEQYF.

V and J are TRBV30 and TRBJ2-7, with TRBD1 identical over 12 bases. Germline V gene sequence: CDR1 GTSNPN, CDR2 SVGIG (reference sequence). V dropped 4 bases and J dropped 7; count of bases not matched to a gene: 11. This CDR3 is built from 15 residues. The CDR3 region is CAWTSGTGGAGEQYF. The CDR3 bases are TGTGCCTGGACCTCCGGGACAGGGGGCGCGGGGGAGCAGTACTTC.

V is TRBV6-1 and J is TRBJ2-7; 13 bases line up with TRBD2. The J segment lost 3 bases and the V segment lost 5 bases, leaving 4 bases of the junction unmatched. The CDR3 covers 15 residues. Germline loops: CDR1 MNHNS, CDR2 SASEGT. The CDR3 is CASSSGLAGRYEQYF. In nucleotides, the CDR3 is TGTGCCAGCAGTTCGGGACTAGCGGGGCGCTACGAGCAGTACTTC.

The chain is built from TRBV5-1 and TRBJ2-1; TRBD2 matches at 7 bases. The CDR3 covers 13 residues. Germline loops: CDR1 SGHRS, CDR2 YFSETQ. Trimming removed 5 bases from V and 15 bases from J; junction bases left unmatched: 14. CDR3 loop: CASRGGSGPLWFF. DNA for the CDR3: TGCGCCAGCAGGGGGGGGTCCGGGCCTTTGTGGTTCTTC.

The chain is built from TRBV19 and TRBJ1-5; TRBD1 agrees at 11 bases. The CDR3 is made up of 18 amino acids. Looked up from germline, CDR1 is LNHDA and CDR2 is SQIVND (reference sequence). Germline trimming cut 5 bases from V and 0 bases from J; bases unmatched to any gene: 9. Written as DNA, the CDR3 is TGTGCCAGTAGTGGCCGGGACAGGGGGTCTCTTAGCAATCAGCCCCAGCATTTT. Protein: CASSGRDRGSLSNQPQHF.

This chain joins TRBV6-6 and TRBJ1-3; D possibly corresponds to TRBD1 (6 bases). V was shortened by 6 bases and J by 4 bases, with 19 bases between the two germline ends. CDR1 is MNHNY and CDR2 is SVGAGI in the germline V gene (reference sequence). There are 16 residues in the CDR3. CDR3 sequence: CASRGLTDSKGNTIYF. In DNA, the CDR3 is TGTGCCAGCAGAGGCTTGACGGACAGCAAAGGAAACACCATATATTTT.

V gene TRBV27 combines with J gene TRBJ1-2, with 7 bases aligning to TRBD1. From germline, CDR1 is MNHEY and CDR2 SMNVEV (reference sequence). The CDR3 runs 13 residues. The V segment lost 6 bases and the J segment 4 bases; nucleotides outside the gene matches: 5. DNA of the CDR3: TGTGCCAGCAGGAAGACAGGGAGCTATGGCTACACCTTC. This encodes CASRKTGSYGYTF.

The V and J genes are TRBV4-3 and TRBJ2-3; D uncertain. CDR1 LGHNA and CDR2 YSLEER come from the germline V gene. V shed 2 bases and J shed 1 base, with 10 bases lying between them. CDR3 length equals 15 residues. CDR3 in DNA: TGCGCCAGCAGCCAACTTCCCACGGGCACAGATACGCAGTATTTT. This codes for CASSQLPTGTDTQYF.

The chain recombines TRBV6-5 with TRBJ1-2, with D perhaps matching TRBD1 (6 bases). The CDR3 loop spans 14 amino acids. Trimming took off 0 bases at V and 8 bases at J, with 13 bases between the two ends. Germline CDR1 and CDR2: MNHEY and SVGAGI. This CDR3 reads CASSYSRGGWGYTF. Written as DNA, the CDR3 is TGTGCCAGCAGTTACTCGAGAGGGGGTTGGGGCTACACCTTC.